This T cell receptor beta chain was identified during a study of shared clonotypes between healthy human individuals. On the study more broadly: Donor ages ranged 18 to 49 years: a couple of women, a few men.

Among the unsorted PBMC samples, replicate PCRs used roughly 300 ng DNA, 25,000 to 30,000 T cell genomes. In the study's own analysis: With immunoSEQ giving junction-only sequences and no quality scores, filtering differed. TCRdb's copy holds only in-frame clones and misses some; the assay was immunoSEQ multiplex PCR. V and J calls and clone size come straight from that table; D and trimming were deduced from the DNA. The table shows roughly 480,000 clones, with 79% occurring only once. This CDR3 is built from 16 residues. Trimming left V 6 bases short and J 5 bases short, with 20 bases between. CDR1 and CDR2 from the germline V gene are MDHEN and SYDVKM. Details on this clone: Its antigen remains unknown.

Overall study results and limits: Researchers sampled blood only, noting tissue repertoires likely differ.

The sequenced sample was PBMCs. V and J are TRBV28 and TRBJ1-5; D perhaps matches TRBD1 (5 bases). The receptor was isolated from a woman aged 40 to 50 in good health. Some clones in this sample may be carry-over from other donors' samples. In DNA form, the CDR3 reads TGTGCCAGCAGCCCCCTGGGGGGGGGAGGATATCAGCCCCAGCATTTT. As protein: CASSPLGGGGYQPQHF.